Each of the 21 T cell receptor beta chains below was sequenced from the same sample in a study of T-cell reconstitution after alpha-beta-depleted transplantation in children (dated by TCRdb to the mid-2010s). Reading the label with the study, this specimen's treatment or condition is: allogeneic hematopoietic cell transplantation with graft depleted of TCRalphabeta T cells and CD19 B cells. These TCRs' antigens remain unknown. Overall study outcomes, separate from this receptor: The frequencies of hyperexpanded clones fell over the following months, and after one year, T-cell counts and TCRbeta diversity were mostly attributed to newly produced T cells.

The library came from PCR. Sequencing relied on an Illumina HiSeq 2500. TCR library preparation used molecular barcoding, with unique molecular identifiers applied to normalize quantification of the TCRbeta repertoire. Using fastp trimming at Q25 and MiXCR clonotype assembly, TCRdb reanalyzed the public sequencing data and kept in-frame beta chains. Entries are consolidated by CDR3 protein sequence, retaining the most common genes and DNA. The sample contains some 300,000 distinct CDR3 sequences, around 7.1% of them found a single time. The leading ten clones occupy approximately 9% of the sample. Specimen: peripheral blood, collected 360 days after TCRalphabeta/CD19-depleted stem cell transplant. These TCRs come from a female patient aged 2-15 years who had a stem cell transplant for Fanconi anemia, so the T cells may come from the graft donor.

At least ten counts were recorded for this clonotype. The chain carries TRBV20-1 and TRBJ1-2; 9 positions match TRBD1. The V gene's germline CDR1 is DFQATT and CDR2 SNEGSKA (reference sequence). The junction had 2 bases not matched to a gene; V was cut back by 2 bases and J by 4 bases. The CDR3 has 13 residues. CDR3 bases: TGCAGTGCTAGAACAGGGGGCCGCTATGGCTACACCTTC. It yields the protein CSARTGGRYGYTF.

This clonotype was seen many times. The chain links TRBV7-2 to TRBJ2-7; 13 bases match TRBD2. Germline V CDR1 and CDR2: SGHTA, FQGNSA. Germline trimming cut 5 bases from V and 4 bases from J; bases unmatched to any gene: 5. The CDR3 spans 15 residues. Here the CDR3 DNA reads TGTGCCAGCAGCCGGACTAGCGGGGGCCTTTACGAGCAGTACTTC. It codes for CASSRTSGGLYEQYF. Using reference TRBV7-2 and TRBJ2-7 for the parts outside the CDR3, the full variable domain is GAGVSQSPSNKVTEKGKDVELRCDPISGHTALYWYRQSLGQGLEFLIYFQGNSAPDKSGLPSDRFSAERTGGSVSTLTIQRTQQEDSAVYLCASSRTSGGLYEQYFGPGTRLTVT.

This clonotype has a count of ten or more. The chain employs TRBV5-1 and TRBJ2-5, with D tentatively TRBD2 (7 bases). This CDR3 is 16 amino acids long. The germline CDR1 and CDR2 sequences are SGHRS and YFSETQ. Trimming stripped 6 bases from V and 2 bases from J, with 20 bases between. The CDR3 loop is CASNEGGPAYQETQYF. DNA of the CDR3: TGCGCCAGCAATGAGGGGGGGCCGGCTTATCAAGAGACCCAGTACTTC.

This clonotype was seen just once. This chain connects TRBV29-1 to TRBJ2-1; no clear D gene. Trimming shortened V by 4 bases and J by 8 bases, and 6 bases separated the two germline ends. The CDR3 is 10 residues long. Germline CDR1 reads SQVTM; CDR2 reads ANQGSEA. This CDR3 is CSVVLDEQFF. CDR3 bases: TGCAGCGTTGTGTTAGATGAGCAGTTCTTC.

This clonotype appeared many times. V is TRBV4-1 and J is TRBJ2-5; 9 nucleotides agree with TRBD1. The CDR3 extends over 15 amino acids. Trimming cost V 1 base and J 5 bases; bases outside gene matches: 5. CDR1 MGHRA and CDR2 YSYEKL come from the germline V gene. The CDR3 reads CASSQVYGTGETQYF. In DNA, the CDR3 is TGCGCCAGCAGCCAAGTCTATGGGACAGGGGAGACCCAGTACTTC.

This chain joins TRBV4-3 and TRBJ2-3; 13 bases agree with TRBD2. Germline CDR1 reads LGHNA; CDR2 reads YSLEER. J was trimmed by 2 bases and V by 4 bases; bases with no gene match: 6. This CDR3 has 17 amino acids. CDR3 sequence: CASSLLGLAGNTDTQYF. CDR3 DNA: TGCGCCAGCAGCCTCCTGGGACTAGCGGGGAACACAGATACGCAGTATTTT.

This clonotype was seen once. This chain links TRBV5-1 with TRBJ2-7; D is perhaps TRBD1 (6 bases). CDR1 is SGHRS and CDR2 is YFSETQ in the germline V gene. This CDR3 comprises 13 residues. Trimming cost V 3 bases and J 6 bases, with 13 bases left between them. The CDR3 loop is CASSSAVGGEQYV. CDR3 coding DNA: TGCGCCAGCAGCTCGGCCGTAGGGGGCGAGCAGTACGTC.

This chain connects TRBV5-1 to TRBJ2-5, with D possibly called TRBD1 or TRBD2 (5 bases each). V lost 5 bases, J lost 5 bases, and 16 bases lay in between. The CDR3 is 14 residues long. Germline V gene data show CDR1 as SGHRS and CDR2 as YFSETQ. DNA of the CDR3: TGCGCCAGCAGAGTGGGGACGGAGGTGGAGACCCAGTACTTC. Protein sequence: CASRVGTEVETQYF.

The chain recombines TRBV4-3 with TRBJ2-6; D gene ambiguous. This CDR3 comprises 17 residues. Trimming took off 4 bases at V and 2 bases at J, with 15 bases between the two ends. Looked up from germline, CDR1 is LGHNA and CDR2 is YSLEER. The CDR3 reads CASSPVSGLAGANVLTF. The CDR3 region has the DNA TGCGCCAGCAGCCCAGTTTCGGGTTTGGCTGGGGCCAACGTCCTGACTTTC.

This clonotype was picked up many times. The V and J genes are TRBV7-3 and TRBJ2-3, with D perhaps TRBD2 (6 bases). The V gene lost 0 bases and the J gene lost 4 bases, with 11 bases spanning the gap. CDR1 and CDR2 from the germline V gene are SGHTA and FQGTGA. The CDR3 is 15 amino acids. CDR3 bases: TGTGCCAGCAGCTTAACGGGGGGAAAGGCAGATACGCAGTATTTT. Translation gives CASSLTGGKADTQYF.

V usage is TRBV19 and J usage is TRBJ2-2; the D is unclear. CDR3 length: 15 residues. Deletions cut 6 bases from V and 0 bases from J, with 11 bases between. Germline V gene sequence: CDR1 LNHDA, CDR2 SQIVND (reference sequence). Here the CDR3 reads CASSLWGANTGELFF. CDR3 DNA: TGTGCCAGTAGCCTTTGGGGTGCGAACACCGGGGAGCTGTTTTTT.

In this sample, this clonotype turned up many times. The chain joins TRBV12-3 or TRBV12-4 to TRBJ2-3; D is perhaps TRBD1 (7 bases). V was cut by 6 bases and J by 3 bases, with 16 bases left in between. The CDR3 extends over 15 amino acids. The CDR3 here is CASSDQGGGTDTQYF. CDR3 DNA sequence: TGTGCCAGCAGCGATCAGGGGGGAGGAACAGATACGCAGTATTTT.

The chain has TRBV5-1 and TRBJ2-6; D possibly uses TRBD1 or TRBD2 (6 bases each). The germline gives CDR1 SGHRS, CDR2 YFSETQ. The V and J ends lost 5 bases and 5 bases respectively, with 23 bases between them. The CDR3 runs to 18 residues. The CDR3 sequence is CASRRGDLPLWRANVLTF. The CDR3, as DNA: TGCGCCAGCAGAAGGGGGGACTTGCCTCTCTGGAGGGCCAACGTCCTGACTTTC.

This clonotype was detected only a few times. This chain joins TRBV7-6 and TRBJ1-1; 7 positions match TRBD1. The length of the CDR3 is 15 residues. From germline, CDR1 is SGHVS and CDR2 FNYEAQ. The V and J ends lost 5 bases and 6 bases, in that order; junction bases with no gene match: 12. CDR3 nucleotides: TGTGCCAGCAGCCCGAAGGGGGCTATTGTCTCTGAAGCTTTCTTT. Its protein product is CASSPKGAIVSEAFF.

V usage is TRBV7-9 and J usage is TRBJ2-3; 7 bases match TRBD1. V shed 7 bases, J shed 2 bases, and the junction held 12 bases outside the gene matches. From germline, CDR1 is SEHNR and CDR2 FQNEAQ (reference sequence). This CDR3 region has 16 residues. The DNA for the CDR3 is TGTGCCAGCACCCCAAGTGAGGGGGCCCTCACAGATACGCAGTATTTT. The encoded protein is CASTPSEGALTDTQYF.

The chain joins TRBV20-1 to TRBJ1-3, with a possible D match to TRBD1 (6 bases). There are 13 residues in the CDR3. The V end lost 5 bases, the J end lost 0 bases, and 8 bases lay between the germline ends. Germline V gives CDR1 DFQATT, CDR2 SNEGSKA (reference sequence). CDR3 in DNA: TGCAGTGCTCTAGGGGGCTCTGGAAACACCATATATTTT. This sequence encodes CSALGGSGNTIYF.

This clonotype appeared many times. The chain joins TRBV7-2 to TRBJ1-2; TRBD1 agrees at 8 bases. V shed 2 bases, J shed 6 bases, and the junction held 2 bases outside the gene matches. The length of the CDR3 is 13 residues. In germline, CDR1 is SGHTA, CDR2 FQGNSA. CDR3 region: CASSLQGADGYTF. CDR3 nucleotides: TGTGCCAGCAGCTTACAGGGGGCTGATGGCTACACCTTC. The full variable domain, its missing parts supplied by reference TRBV7-2 and TRBJ1-2, is GAGVSQSPSNKVTEKGKDVELRCDPISGHTALYWYRQSLGQGLEFLIYFQGNSAPDKSGLPSDRFSAERTGGSVSTLTIQRTQQEDSAVYLCASSLQGADGYTFGSGTRLTVV.

This clonotype was seen at least ten times. The gene calls are TRBV29-1 and TRBJ1-5; 10 nucleotides align to TRBD1. The CDR3 loop spans 17 amino acids. Unmatched junction bases numbered 8, after V lost 1 base and J lost 2 bases. CDR1 is SQVTM and CDR2 is ANQGSEA in the germline V gene. In nucleotides, the CDR3 is TGCAGCGTTGAAGTACCGGGACAGGGGAATGGCAATCAGCCCCAGCATTTT. Its translation: CSVEVPGQGNGNQPQHF.

The chain employs TRBV7-9 and TRBJ1-2; D may be TRBD1 (5 bases). V lost 10 bases and J lost 14, with 20 bases in between. CDR1 is SEHNR, CDR2 FQNEAQ, per germline (reference sequence). This CDR3 region has 11 residues. The CDR3 bases are TGTGCCACCTCGCTTGGGGGGTTTTGGACCTTC. Its protein product is CATSLGGFWTF.

In this sample, this clonotype turned up many times. This chain links TRBV2 with TRBJ1-3; D remains unclear. The CDR3 covers 14 residues. CDR1 is SNHLY, CDR2 FYNNEI, per germline. Trimming took off 3 bases at V and 4 bases at J, with 10 bases between the two ends. CDR3 coding DNA: TGTGCCAGCAGTGAGTTCGGGTCCGGAAACACCATATATTTT. Translated, it gives CASSEFGSGNTIYF.

The V gene is TRBV5-1, the J gene TRBJ1-5; 8 nucleotides align to TRBD1. The CDR3 consists of 18 residues. Germline V gene lookup returns CDR1 SGHRS and CDR2 YFSETQ. Trimming took 4 bases from V and 0 from J; bases not matched to a gene: 12. The CDR3 spells CASSPGQGGQYSNQPQHF. CDR3 sequence (DNA): TGCGCCAGCAGCCCAGGACAGGGAGGTCAATATAGCAATCAGCCCCAGCATTTT.